This TCR beta chain comes out of a study of T cells in Graves' hyperthyroidism and ophthalmopathy. This clonotype has more than one count but fewer than ten. Its target is unknown. Regions amplified from RNA transcripts were the TCR beta CDR3 regions. RT-PCR in the first round (using the HTBI primer set) targeted the TCR CDR3. MiXCR was run by TCRdb on the multiplex PCR reads, yielding one entry per CDR3 protein. This table has 450,000 to 500,000 distinct CDR3 sequences, about 20% appearing once. Points from the study as a whole: Most expanded thyroid clonotypes above 0.001 also appeared in blood.

This CDR3 region has 14 residues. Germline assignment: CDR1 SGHNT and CDR2 YYREEE (reference sequence). Losses at the gene ends were 4 bases for V and 2 bases for J; bases not matched to a gene: 6. Active moderate-to-severe ophthalmopathy, Clinical Activity Score at least 3, NOSPECS at least 4, under 3 months' duration. The study left out patients who had uncontrolled infection, other autoimmune disease, pregnancy or lactation. Together with thyroid ultrasound, orbital computed tomography, serum thyroxine and TRAb, clinical symptoms were used for diagnoses. The sample consisted of blood. This chain uses TRBV5-4 with TRBJ2-7, with 7 bases that match TRBD2. The sequence was obtained from a woman in her sixties or seventies with Graves' ophthalmopathy. The CDR3: CASSLPGGAYEQYF. CDR3 sequence (DNA): TGTGCCAGCAGCCTGCCGGGGGGAGCCTACGAGCAGTACTTC.